This is a list of T cell receptor beta chains from one sample in a study of CD4 T cells in relation to SARS-CoV-2 and coronaviruses. These TCRs are of unknown antigen specificity. The data were produced by immunoSEQ multiplex PCR, yet TCRdb's version contains in-frame clones alone and is incomplete. The sample contains 25,000 to 30,000 clones, 74% of which appear only once. Sequenced input: CD4+ T cells from PBMCs, cultured in vitro. The receptors shown here come from a human donor in good health. The CDR3 runs from the conserved cysteine through the conserved F or W. D genes are given only for firm matches. For some rows the clone size is stated as once, few or many, or as a class when expanded; others skip it.

clone_size,d_call,v_call,j_call,cdr3_nt,cdr3_aa
-,TRBD1,TRBV5-1,TRBJ1-2,TGCGCCAGCAGCCGGGACCCGACAGGGGATGGCTACACCTTC,CASSRDPTGDGYTF
-,-,TRBV3-1/TRBV3-2,TRBJ1-3,TGTGCCAGCAGCACGACAGGCGGAAACACCATATATTTT,CASSTTGGNTIYF
-,TRBD1,TRBV28,TRBJ2-5,TGTGCCAGCAGTTTAGCACGGACAGGGGTTTCCCAAGAGACCCAGTACTTC,CASSLARTGVSQETQYF
once,-,TRBV5-6,TRBJ1-2,TGTGCCAGCAGCAAAGTGGCCGCCGTCTATGGCTACACCTTC,CASSKVAAVYGYTF
-,TRBD1,TRBV2,TRBJ2-3,TGTGCCAGCAAATGGACAGGGACCGATAGCACAGATACGCAGTATTTT,CASKWTGTDSTDTQYF
-,-,TRBV19,TRBJ2-5,TGTGCCAGTAGTAGCAATAGGGTTGAGACCCAGTACTTC,CASSSNRVETQYF
-,TRBD1,TRBV7-9,TRBJ1-2,TGTGCCAGCAGCCCGGCAGGGACAGGGGGATATGGCTACACCTTC,CASSPAGTGGYGYTF
-,TRBD1,TRBV6-2/TRBV6-3,TRBJ1-1,TGTGCCAGCAGTTCCCTGACAGGGTCCGCCACTGAAGCTTTCTTT,CASSSLTGSATEAFF
-,TRBD1,TRBV5-1,TRBJ2-1,TGCGCCAGCAGCGGGCAGGGGGCGGCCTACAATGAGCAGTTCTTC,CASSGQGAAYNEQFF
-,TRBD1,TRBV7-2,TRBJ1-6,TGTGCCAGCAGCCCGGCCCCATACCGGGACAGGGGAGGCTCACCCCTCCACTTT,CASSPAPYRDRGGSPLHF
few,-,TRBV7-2,TRBJ2-7,TGTGCCAGCAGCTTTGAATTAGGGGGCGAGCAGTACTTC,CASSFELGGEQYF
-,TRBD1,TRBV2,TRBJ1-5,TGTGCCAGCACGGACAGGGGGCCCGATCAGCCCCAGCATTTT,CASTDRGPDQPQHF
few,TRBD1,TRBV4-3,TRBJ1-5,TGCGCCAGCAGCCAGTCCAGGGGGGATCAGCCCCAGCATTTT,CASSQSRGDQPQHF
-,TRBD2,TRBV5-4,TRBJ2-7,TGTGCCAGCAGCCTGGACGTCTGGCGGGAGGAGGAAGACGAGCAGTACTTC,CASSLDVWREEEDEQYF
-,-,TRBV11-2,TRBJ1-2,TGTGCCAGCAGCTTAGATGAAAACTATGGCTACACCTTC,CASSLDENYGYTF
-,-,TRBV6-6,TRBJ2-5,TGTGCCAGCAGTTACAACTTTCAAGAGACCCAGTACTTC,CASSYNFQETQYF
few,-,TRBV3-1/TRBV3-2,TRBJ1-2,TGTGCCAGCAGCCAAGAATCTAGGGACTATGGCTACACCTTC,CASSQESRDYGYTF
-,-,TRBV13,TRBJ2-3,TGTGCCAGCAGCCCAAAACTAGCTACAGTAGATACGCAGTATTTT,CASSPKLATVDTQYF
-,-,TRBV4-3,TRBJ1-3,TGCGCCAGCAGCCAAGAATGGAGGACCCGGGGTTCTGGAAACACCATATATTTT,CASSQEWRTRGSGNTIYF
once,-,TRBV5-4,TRBJ1-1,TGTGCCAGCAGCTTAATATCCCCCGGGGGGGAAGCTTTCTTT,CASSLISPGGEAFF
-,TRBD1,TRBV2,TRBJ1-1,TGTGCCAGCAGCCGGACAGGGGGTAATATGGTAGCTTTCTTT,CASSRTGGNMVAFF
-,-,TRBV11-2,TRBJ2-1,TGTGCCAGCAGCTTAGGCCTAGCCCCCTCCTACAATGAGCAGTTCTTC,CASSLGLAPSYNEQFF
-,TRBD1,TRBV6-6,TRBJ1-1,TGTGCCAGCAGTCGGACAGGGGACACTGAAGCTTTCTTT,CASSRTGDTEAFF
few,-,TRBV7-9,TRBJ1-2,TGTGCCAGCAGCTTAGCGGCGGGGCAGTCAGGCTACACCTTC,CASSLAAGQSGYTF
-,TRBD1,TRBV6-5,TRBJ1-5,TGTGCCAGCAGAAGGGGACAGGGAGGCAATCAGCCCCAGCATTTT,CASRRGQGGNQPQHF
once,TRBD2,TRBV6-5,TRBJ2-1,TGTGCCAGCAGTACCGGGACTAGCGGGAGAAATGAGCAGTTCTTC,CASSTGTSGRNEQFF
-,TRBD2,TRBV2,TRBJ2-1,TGTGCCAGCCCCGGTGGAGCGGGGGCCAATGAGCAGTTCTTC,CASPGGAGANEQFF
-,-,TRBV6-1,TRBJ2-2,TGTGCCAGCAGTGAAAGGACAGCCGGGGAGCTGTTTTTT,CASSERTAGELFF
-,-,TRBV18,TRBJ2-5,TGTGCCAGCTCACCACTTCTGGGTCGGGGAGCAGAGACCCAGTACTTC,CASSPLLGRGAETQYF
-,TRBD2,TRBV4-3,TRBJ2-1,TGCGCCAGCAGCCAAGAGTCGGGAGGGCCCCTAAGGGAGCAGTTCTTC,CASSQESGGPLREQFF
-,-,TRBV10-3,TRBJ2-5,TGTGCCATCAGTGGAACAGAATTTCAAGAGACCCAGTACTTC,CAISGTEFQETQYF
once,-,TRBV18,TRBJ2-3,TGTGCCAGCTCACCTAGGGGACACGGCACAGATACGCAGTATTTT,CASSPRGHGTDTQYF
-,-,TRBV9,TRBJ1-2,TGTGCCAGCAGCGTAGCGGCAGGCGGGAACTATGGCTACACCTTC,CASSVAAGGNYGYTF
-,-,TRBV19,TRBJ2-7,TGTGCCAGTAGTATTTTCCCCACGGGAGCAGGGCAAGAGCAGTACTTC,CASSIFPTGAGQEQYF
-,-,TRBV2,TRBJ1-3,TGTGCCAGCAGTGAGGGGCTACTCTCTGGAAACACCATATATTTT,CASSEGLLSGNTIYF
-,TRBD1,TRBV10-3,TRBJ1-3,TGTGCCATCAGTGACACAGGGGTCTCTGGAAACACCATATATTTT,CAISDTGVSGNTIYF
-,TRBD1,TRBV19,TRBJ2-5,TGTGCCAGTAGTATGAACAGGGGTGCGGAGACCCAGTACTTC,CASSMNRGAETQYF
-,-,TRBV5-1,TRBJ2-7,TGCGCCAGCAGCTTGCCGGGGAACGAGCAGTACTTC,CASSLPGNEQYF
once,TRBD1,TRBV10-2,TRBJ2-1,TGCGCCAGCAGTGAAGGGGACAGGGGGGGGGATGAGCAGTTCTTC,CASSEGDRGGDEQFF
-,-,TRBV6-5,TRBJ2-1,TGTGCCAGCAGGGACTGGTCCTCCTACAATGAGCAGTTCTTC,CASRDWSSYNEQFF
-,TRBD1,TRBV27,TRBJ2-7,TGTGCCAGCAGTCCAAGGACAGGGCAGTACGAGCAGTACTTC,CASSPRTGQYEQYF
few,-,TRBV21-1,TRBJ1-3,TGTGCCAGCAGCAAAGGTATAAGGCCCACTCTTAGCTCTGGAAACACCATATATTTT,CASSKGIRPTLSSGNTIYF
-,-,TRBV20-1,TRBJ2-3,TGCAGTGCTAGTCACCCCGAGGAGGGTCCAGATACGCAGTATTTT,CSASHPEEGPDTQYF
few,TRBD2,TRBV7-6,TRBJ2-1,TGTGCCAGCAGCTCAAAAGAGGCGGGAGATGAAATCCTCTATGAGCAGTTCTTC,CASSSKEAGDEILYEQFF
-,-,TRBV2,TRBJ1-5,TGTGCCAGCAGTGAGATCAGGCCTAGCAATCAGCCCCAGCATTTT,CASSEIRPSNQPQHF
-,-,TRBV21-1,TRBJ1-1,TGTGCCAGCAGCAAAGTGATTAGGGACAGGGGGCCTGGGGACACTGAAGCTTTCTTT,CASSKVIRDRGPGDTEAFF
-,-,TRBV6-5,TRBJ1-4,TGTGCCAGCAGTTCCTCAGGCCGTACTAATGAAAAACTGTTTTTT,CASSSSGRTNEKLFF
few,-,TRBV12-3/TRBV12-4,TRBJ1-2,TGTGCCAGTTATAAAGGGGGTGGCGATGGCTACACCTTC,CASYKGGGDGYTF
-,-,TRBV7-9,TRBJ2-5,TGTGCCAGCAGCGGCAGGGGAAAGACCCAGTACTTC,CASSGRGKTQYF
-,-,TRBV5-1,TRBJ1-2,TGCGCCAGCAGCTTGGGCCCGACGGGTGGCTACACCTTC,CASSLGPTGGYTF